This T cell receptor (beta chain) came from a study of monozygotic twins with inflammatory bowel disease. From the 5' RACE reads, TCRdb lists one entry per CDR3 protein and no DNA. This sample's clone table lists about 160,000 distinct CDR3 sequences. CDR1 KGHSH and CDR2 LQKENI come from the germline V gene. The CDR3 is 17 residues long. This receptor was taken from a human donor with ulcerative colitis or Crohn's disease, or a healthy co-twin of an affected twin (not recorded which). This chain joins TRBV18 and TRBJ1-6. Input material: blood. CDR3 region: CASSPQTVSSYNSPLHF.